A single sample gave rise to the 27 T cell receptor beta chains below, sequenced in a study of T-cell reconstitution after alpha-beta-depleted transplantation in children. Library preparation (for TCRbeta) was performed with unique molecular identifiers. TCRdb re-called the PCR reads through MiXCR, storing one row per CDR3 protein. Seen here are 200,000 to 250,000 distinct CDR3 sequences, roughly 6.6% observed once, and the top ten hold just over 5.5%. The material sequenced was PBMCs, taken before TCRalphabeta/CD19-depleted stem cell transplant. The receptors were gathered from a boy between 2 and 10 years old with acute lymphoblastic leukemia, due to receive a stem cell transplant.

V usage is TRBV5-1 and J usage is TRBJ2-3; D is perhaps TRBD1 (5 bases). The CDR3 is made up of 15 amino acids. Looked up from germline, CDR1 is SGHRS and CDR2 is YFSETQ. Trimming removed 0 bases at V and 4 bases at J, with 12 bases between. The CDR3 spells CASSLEGLSADTQYF. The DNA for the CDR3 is TGCGCCAGCAGCTTGGAGGGGTTAAGCGCAGATACGCAGTATTTT.

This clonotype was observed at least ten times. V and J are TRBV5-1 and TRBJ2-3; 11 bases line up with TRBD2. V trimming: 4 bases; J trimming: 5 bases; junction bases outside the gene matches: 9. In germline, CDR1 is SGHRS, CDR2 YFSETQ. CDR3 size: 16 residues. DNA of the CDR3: TGCGCCAGCAGCCCCAATAGCGGGGGGGCTGGAGATACGCAGTATTTT. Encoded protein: CASSPNSGGAGDTQYF.

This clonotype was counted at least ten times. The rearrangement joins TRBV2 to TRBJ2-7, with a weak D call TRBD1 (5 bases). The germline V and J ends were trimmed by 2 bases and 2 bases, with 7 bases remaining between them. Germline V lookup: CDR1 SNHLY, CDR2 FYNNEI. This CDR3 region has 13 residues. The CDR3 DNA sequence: TGTGCCAGCAGTGAAAAGGACACCTACGAGCAGTACTTC. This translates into CASSEKDTYEQYF.

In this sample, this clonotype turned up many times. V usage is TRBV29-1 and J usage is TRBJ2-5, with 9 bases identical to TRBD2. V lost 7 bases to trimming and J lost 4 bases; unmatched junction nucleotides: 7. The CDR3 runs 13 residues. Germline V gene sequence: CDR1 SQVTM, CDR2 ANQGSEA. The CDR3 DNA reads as TGCAGCGCTCTAGCGGGAAAAGGAGAGACCCAGTACTTC. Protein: CSALAGKGETQYF.

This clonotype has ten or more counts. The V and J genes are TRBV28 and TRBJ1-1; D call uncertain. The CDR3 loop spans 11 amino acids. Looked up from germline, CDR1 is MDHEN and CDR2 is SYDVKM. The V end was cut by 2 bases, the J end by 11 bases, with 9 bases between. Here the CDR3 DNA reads TGTGCCAGCAGTTTAGAACAGAAGGCTTTCTTT. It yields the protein CASSLEQKAFF. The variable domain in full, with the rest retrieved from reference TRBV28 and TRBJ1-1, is DVKVTQSSRYLVKRTGEKVFLECVQDMDHENMFWYRQDPGLGLRLIYFSYDVKMKEKGDIPEGYSVSREKKERFSLILESASTNQTSMYLCASSLEQKAFFGQGTRLTVV.

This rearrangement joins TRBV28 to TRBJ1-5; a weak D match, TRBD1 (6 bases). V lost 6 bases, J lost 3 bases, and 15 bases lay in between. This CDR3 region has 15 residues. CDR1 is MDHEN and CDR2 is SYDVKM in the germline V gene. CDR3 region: CASRAAQGPNQPQHF. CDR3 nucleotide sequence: TGTGCCAGCAGGGCGGCACAGGGACCCAATCAGCCCCAGCATTTT.

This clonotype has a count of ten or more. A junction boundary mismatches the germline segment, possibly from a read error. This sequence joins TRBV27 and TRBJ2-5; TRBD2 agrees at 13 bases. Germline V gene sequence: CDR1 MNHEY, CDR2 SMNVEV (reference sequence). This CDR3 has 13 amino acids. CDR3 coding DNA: TGTGCCACTCCAACCCCGGGACTAGCGGGGTGGGGCTTC. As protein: CATPTPGLAGWGF.

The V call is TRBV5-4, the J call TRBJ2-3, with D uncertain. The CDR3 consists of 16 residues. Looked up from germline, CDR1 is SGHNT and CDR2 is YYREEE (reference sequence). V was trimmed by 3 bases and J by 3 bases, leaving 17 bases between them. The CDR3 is CASSSGPAGTTDTQYF. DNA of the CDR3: TGTGCCAGCAGCTCTGGGCCAGCCGGAACTACAGATACGCAGTATTTT. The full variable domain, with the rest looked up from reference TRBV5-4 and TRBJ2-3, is ETGVTQSPTHLIKTRGQQVTLRCSSQSGHNTVSWYQQALGQGPQFIFQYYREEENGRGNFPPRFSGLQFPNYSSELNVNALELDDSALYLCASSSGPAGTTDTQYFGPGTRLTVL.

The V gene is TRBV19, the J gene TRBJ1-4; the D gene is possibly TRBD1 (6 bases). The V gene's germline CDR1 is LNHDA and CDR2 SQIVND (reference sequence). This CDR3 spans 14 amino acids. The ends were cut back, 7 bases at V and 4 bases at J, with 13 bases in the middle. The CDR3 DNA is TGTGCCAGTAAGCCCGGGACAAGTAATGAAAAACTGTTTTTT. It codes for CASKPGTSNEKLFF.

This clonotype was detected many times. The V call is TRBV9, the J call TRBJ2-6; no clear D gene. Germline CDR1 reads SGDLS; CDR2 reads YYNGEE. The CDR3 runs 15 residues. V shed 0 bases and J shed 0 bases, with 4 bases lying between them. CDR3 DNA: TGTGCCAGCAGCGTAGGGGACTCTGGGGCCAACGTCCTGACTTTC. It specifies CASSVGDSGANVLTF.

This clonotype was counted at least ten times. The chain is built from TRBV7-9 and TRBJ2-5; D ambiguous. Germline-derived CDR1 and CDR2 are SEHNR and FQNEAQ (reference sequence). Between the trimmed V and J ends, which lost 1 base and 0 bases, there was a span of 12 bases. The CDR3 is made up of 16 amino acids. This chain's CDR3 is CASSLDVSDYQETQYF. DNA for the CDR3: TGTGCCAGCAGCTTAGACGTGTCGGATTACCAAGAGACCCAGTACTTC.

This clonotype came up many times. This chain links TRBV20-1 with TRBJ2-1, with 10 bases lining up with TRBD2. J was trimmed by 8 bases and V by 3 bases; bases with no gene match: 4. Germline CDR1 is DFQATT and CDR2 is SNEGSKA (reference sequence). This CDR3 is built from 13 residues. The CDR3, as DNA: TGCAGTGCTAGCTTAGCGGGGGGCTATGAGCAGTTCTTC. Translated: CSASLAGGYEQFF.

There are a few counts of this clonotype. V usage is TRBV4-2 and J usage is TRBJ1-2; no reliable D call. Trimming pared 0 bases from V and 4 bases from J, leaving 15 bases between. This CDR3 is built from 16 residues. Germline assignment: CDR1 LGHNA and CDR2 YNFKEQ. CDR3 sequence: CASSQEVGGLGYGYTF. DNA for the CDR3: TGTGCCAGCAGCCAAGAGGTAGGAGGCCTCGGCTATGGCTACACCTTC.

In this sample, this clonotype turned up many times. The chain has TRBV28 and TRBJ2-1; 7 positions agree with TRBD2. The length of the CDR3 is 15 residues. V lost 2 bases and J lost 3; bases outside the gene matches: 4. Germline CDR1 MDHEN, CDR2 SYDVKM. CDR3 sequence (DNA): TGTGCCAGCAGTTTAAGGGCGGGAGTCTACAATGAGCAGTTCTTC. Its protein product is CASSLRAGVYNEQFF.

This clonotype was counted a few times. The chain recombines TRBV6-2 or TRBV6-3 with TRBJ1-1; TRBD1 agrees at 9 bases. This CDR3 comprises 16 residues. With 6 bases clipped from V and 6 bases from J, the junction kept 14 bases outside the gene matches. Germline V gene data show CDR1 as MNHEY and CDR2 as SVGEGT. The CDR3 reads CASRLLLGTGLPEAFF. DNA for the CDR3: TGTGCCAGCAGGCTCCTATTGGGGACAGGGCTCCCTGAAGCTTTCTTT.

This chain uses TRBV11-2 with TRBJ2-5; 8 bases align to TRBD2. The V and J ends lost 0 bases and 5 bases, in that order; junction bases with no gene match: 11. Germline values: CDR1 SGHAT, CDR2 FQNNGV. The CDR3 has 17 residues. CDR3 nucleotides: TGTGCCAGCAGCTTAGACCCCCCGGGAGGGATTCGGGAGACCCAGTACTTC. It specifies CASSLDPPGGIRETQYF.

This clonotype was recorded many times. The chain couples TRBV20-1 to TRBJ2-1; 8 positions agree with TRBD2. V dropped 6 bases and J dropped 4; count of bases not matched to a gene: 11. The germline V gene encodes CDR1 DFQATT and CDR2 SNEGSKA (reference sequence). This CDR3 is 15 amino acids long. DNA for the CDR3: TGCAGTGCATCCCTTAGCGGGGCGGGGTACAATGAGCAGTTCTTC. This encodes CSASLSGAGYNEQFF.

CDR3: CASSLQGQPQHF. The CDR3 region has the DNA TGTGCCAGCAGTCTACAGGGCCAGCCCCAGCATTTT. The chain carries TRBV27 and TRBJ1-5, with D possibly being TRBD1 (6 bases). Germline CDR1 is MNHEY and CDR2 is SMNVEV (reference sequence). V dropped 5 bases and J dropped 7 bases, with 9 bases sitting between them. The length of the CDR3 is 12 residues.

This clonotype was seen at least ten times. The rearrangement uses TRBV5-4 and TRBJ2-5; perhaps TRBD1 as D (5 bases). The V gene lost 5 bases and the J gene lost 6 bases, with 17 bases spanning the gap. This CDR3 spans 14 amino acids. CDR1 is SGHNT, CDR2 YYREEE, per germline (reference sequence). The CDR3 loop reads CASSPGKGLKTQYF. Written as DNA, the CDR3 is TGTGCCAGCAGTCCAGGGAAAGGGCTGAAGACCCAGTACTTC.

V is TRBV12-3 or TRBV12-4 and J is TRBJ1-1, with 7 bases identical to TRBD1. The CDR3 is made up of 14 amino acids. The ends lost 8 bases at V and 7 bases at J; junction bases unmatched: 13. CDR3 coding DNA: TGTGCCAGCCATGGACAGGAACCTTCCTATGAAGCTTTCTTT. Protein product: CASHGQEPSYEAFF.

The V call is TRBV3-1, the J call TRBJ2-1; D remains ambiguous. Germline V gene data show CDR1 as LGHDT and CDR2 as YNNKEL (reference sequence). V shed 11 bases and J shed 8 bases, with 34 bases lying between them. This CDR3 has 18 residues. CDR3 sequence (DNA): TGTGCCCTCAGTCGTCCCCTACCCGGAGTTTCGGCGGTGGATGAGCAGTTCTTC. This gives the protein CALSRPLPGVSAVDEQFF.

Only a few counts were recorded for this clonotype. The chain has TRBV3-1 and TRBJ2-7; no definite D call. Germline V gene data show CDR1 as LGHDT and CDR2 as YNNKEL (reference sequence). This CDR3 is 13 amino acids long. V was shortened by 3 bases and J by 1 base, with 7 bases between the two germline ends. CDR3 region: CASSQGNSYEQYF. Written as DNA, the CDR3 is TGTGCCAGCAGCCAGGGAAATTCCTACGAGCAGTACTTC.

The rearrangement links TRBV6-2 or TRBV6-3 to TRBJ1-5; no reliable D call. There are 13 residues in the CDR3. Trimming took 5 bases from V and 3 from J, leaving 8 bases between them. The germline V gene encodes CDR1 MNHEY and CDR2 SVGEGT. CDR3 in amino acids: CASSVRLNQPQHF. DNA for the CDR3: TGTGCCAGCAGTGTAAGACTCAATCAGCCCCAGCATTTT.

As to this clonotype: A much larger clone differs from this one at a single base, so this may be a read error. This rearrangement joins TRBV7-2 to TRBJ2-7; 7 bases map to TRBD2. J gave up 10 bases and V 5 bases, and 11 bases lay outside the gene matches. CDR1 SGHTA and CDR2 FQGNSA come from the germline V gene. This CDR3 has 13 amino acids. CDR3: CASSPTRSGAQYF. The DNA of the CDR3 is TGTGCCAGCAGCCCTACAAGGAGCGGGGCTCAGTACTTC. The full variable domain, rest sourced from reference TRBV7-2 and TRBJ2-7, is GAGVSQSPSNKVTEKGKDVELRCDPISGHTALYWYRQSLGQGLEFLIYFQGNSAPDKSGLPSDRFSAERTGGSVSTLTIQRTQQEDSAVYLCASSPTRSGAQYFGPGTRLTVT.

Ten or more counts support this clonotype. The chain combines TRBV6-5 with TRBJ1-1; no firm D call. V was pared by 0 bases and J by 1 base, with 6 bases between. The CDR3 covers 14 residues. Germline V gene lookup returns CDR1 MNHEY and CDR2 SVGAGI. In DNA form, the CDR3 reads TGTGCCAGCAGTTACTCTGACGAGAACACTGAAGCTTTCTTT. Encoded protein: CASSYSDENTEAFF.

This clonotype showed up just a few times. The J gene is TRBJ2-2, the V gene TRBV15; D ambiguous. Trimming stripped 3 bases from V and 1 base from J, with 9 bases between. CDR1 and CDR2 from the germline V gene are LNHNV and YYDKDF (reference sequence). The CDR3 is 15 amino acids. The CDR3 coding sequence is TGTGCCACCAGCAGTCGGCAACTGAACACCGGGGAGCTGTTTTTT. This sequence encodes CATSSRQLNTGELFF.

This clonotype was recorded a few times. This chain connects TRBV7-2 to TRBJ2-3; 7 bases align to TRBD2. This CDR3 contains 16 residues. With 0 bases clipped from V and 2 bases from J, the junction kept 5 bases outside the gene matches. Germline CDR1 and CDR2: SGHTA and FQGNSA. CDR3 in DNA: TGTGCCAGCAGCTTAGCAGGGCGGGGGAACACAGATACGCAGTATTTT. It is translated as CASSLAGRGNTDTQYF. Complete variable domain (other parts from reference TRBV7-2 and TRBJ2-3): GAGVSQSPSNKVTEKGKDVELRCDPISGHTALYWYRQSLGQGLEFLIYFQGNSAPDKSGLPSDRFSAERTGGSVSTLTIQRTQQEDSAVYLCASSLAGRGNTDTQYFGPGTRLTVL.